The clone carrying this T cell receptor (beta chain) was found a few times. The antigen is undetermined. TCRdb passed the reads through MiXCR, listing each CDR3 protein once. The data contain 700,000 to 950,000 distinct CDR3 sequences, 32% of them singletons. The data originate from a study of T cell repertoires in cytomegalovirus infection. As for the study in general: Public TCR beta signatures indicated both CMV infection and matching HLA type. Findings and limits, study-wide: HLA-C-restricted CMV clonotypes gave the most frequent clonotype in two of eight donors.

The V and J ends lost 4 bases and 6 bases, in that order; junction bases with no gene match: 5. Per the germline V gene, CDR1 is PRHDT and CDR2 is FYEKMQ (reference sequence). This CDR3 has 14 amino acids. V gene TRBV13 combines with J gene TRBJ2-2, with 7 bases matching TRBD2. This material consisted of cultured CD8+ T cells from PBMCs, taken from culture after CMV antigen stimulation. The receptor was derived from a human donor in good health (CMV status not recorded). Some clones in this sample may be carry-over from other donors' samples. The CDR3 spells CASSSFGGAGELFF. CDR3 nucleotide sequence: TGTGCCAGCAGCTCCTTTGGGGGGGCCGGGGAGCTGTTTTTT.